These T cell receptor beta chains were read from a single sample in a study of T cell responses to AZD1222 COVID-19 vaccine. Produced via immunoSEQ multiplex PCR; TCRdb's table is partial and in-frame only. Among 95,000 to 100,000 clones, 80% to 90% were seen once, and the ten largest hold 1.5% to 2%. This specimen consisted of peripheral blood, obtained on day 0 of AZD1222 vaccination. The receptors come from an adult in good health. CDR3s include the opening cysteine and the closing phenylalanine or tryptophan. Fields, in order: clone size, D gene, V gene, CDR3 protein. D genes are given only for firm matches. Part of the rows lack a size; the others show once, few, many or a class for expanded clones.

NA,NA,TRBV10-3,CAISEDSNYGYTF
NA,NA,TRBV10-3,CAISDGQDNSPLHF
NA,NA,TRBV10-3,CAISDSVRGQLPDTQYF
NA,TRBD2,TRBV6-5,CASSITSGYNEQFF
NA,NA,TRBV11-1,CASSLEMNTEAFF
NA,TRBD1,TRBV7-2,CASSSTGQGAQFRNQPQHF
NA,NA,TRBV4-3,CASSQDLQGYHEQYF
NA,NA,TRBV5-1,CASSLLTTSEQYF
NA,NA,TRBV30,CAWNRAGAGQPQHF
NA,NA,TRBV6-5,CASTPFPLNSPLHF
NA,NA,TRBV4-1,CASSQGRQSYGYTF
NA,TRBD2,TRBV15,CATSIGGLATDEQFF
NA,NA,TRBV2,CASSEGRGSDEAFF
NA,NA,TRBV12-3/TRBV12-4,CASSFWGNTIYF
NA,NA,TRBV19,CATRGGNYGYTF
NA,NA,TRBV3-1/TRBV3-2,CASSQGNYGYTF
NA,NA,TRBV19,CASSIGPSTGTEAFF
NA,TRBD1,TRBV5-4,CASYNRDREYEQYF
once,NA,TRBV27,CASSPGPYEQYF
NA,NA,TRBV5-1,CASSLEFTYEQYF
NA,NA,TRBV5-6,CASSLGDFDSPLHF
NA,NA,TRBV29-1,CSVGAGRAQYF
NA,NA,TRBV12-3/TRBV12-4,CASSWSGYNEQFF
NA,TRBD1,TRBV5-1,CASNIIDHRGFSGNTIYF
NA,NA,TRBV29-1,CSVGAGNYGYTF
NA,TRBD1,TRBV4-2,CASSHPGGGTEAFF
NA,NA,TRBV10-3,CAISEAGEGNQPQHF